This T cell receptor beta chain came from a study of T cells in Graves' hyperthyroidism and ophthalmopathy. In the study overall: Blood was drawn when the patient was first diagnosed and still untreated.

Unmatched junction bases numbered 8, after V lost 7 bases and J lost 8 bases. This CDR3 has 13 amino acids. Points from the study as a whole: From stable hyperthyroidism, ophthalmopathy was set apart by a 13 V-J model.

Amplified regions were TCR beta CDR3 sequences from RNA transcripts. The study used the HTBI primer set for a first-round RT-PCR of the TCR CDR3. Each CDR3 protein is one row after TCRdb ran MiXCR on the multiplex PCR reads. The sample lists over 45,000 distinct CDR3 sequences, under 50% occurring once. This clonotype has at least ten counts. Its target is unknown. V is TRBV12-3 or TRBV12-4 and J is TRBJ1-2; 9 nucleotides align to TRBD1. The material sequenced was blood. The source is a woman between 50 and 59 years old with Graves' ophthalmopathy. CDR3 sequence (DNA): TGTGCCAGCATCCCCGGGACAGGGCTGGGCTACACCTTC. Protein: CASIPGTGLGYTF.